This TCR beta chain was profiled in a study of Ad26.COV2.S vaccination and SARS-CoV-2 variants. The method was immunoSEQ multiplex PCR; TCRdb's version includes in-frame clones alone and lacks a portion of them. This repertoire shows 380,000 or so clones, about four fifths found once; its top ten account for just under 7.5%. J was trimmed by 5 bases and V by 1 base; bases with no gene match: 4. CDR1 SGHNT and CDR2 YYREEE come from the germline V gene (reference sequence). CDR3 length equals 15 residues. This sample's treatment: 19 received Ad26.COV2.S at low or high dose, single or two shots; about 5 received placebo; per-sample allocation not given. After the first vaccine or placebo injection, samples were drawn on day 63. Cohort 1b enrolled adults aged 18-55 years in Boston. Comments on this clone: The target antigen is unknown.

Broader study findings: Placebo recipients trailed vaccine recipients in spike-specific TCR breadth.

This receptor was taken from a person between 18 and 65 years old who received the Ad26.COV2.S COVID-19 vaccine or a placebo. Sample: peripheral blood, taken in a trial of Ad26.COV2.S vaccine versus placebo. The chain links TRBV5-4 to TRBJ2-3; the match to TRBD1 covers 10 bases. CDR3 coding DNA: TGTGCCAGCAGCTTGTTGGGACAGGGGATAGATACGCAGTATTTT. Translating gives CASSLLGQGIDTQYF. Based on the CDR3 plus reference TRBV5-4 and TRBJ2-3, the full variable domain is ETGVTQSPTHLIKTRGQQVTLRCSSQSGHNTVSWYQQALGQGPQFIFQYYREEENGRGNFPPRFSGLQFPNYSSELNVNALELDDSALYLCASSLLGQGIDTQYFGPGTRLTVL.